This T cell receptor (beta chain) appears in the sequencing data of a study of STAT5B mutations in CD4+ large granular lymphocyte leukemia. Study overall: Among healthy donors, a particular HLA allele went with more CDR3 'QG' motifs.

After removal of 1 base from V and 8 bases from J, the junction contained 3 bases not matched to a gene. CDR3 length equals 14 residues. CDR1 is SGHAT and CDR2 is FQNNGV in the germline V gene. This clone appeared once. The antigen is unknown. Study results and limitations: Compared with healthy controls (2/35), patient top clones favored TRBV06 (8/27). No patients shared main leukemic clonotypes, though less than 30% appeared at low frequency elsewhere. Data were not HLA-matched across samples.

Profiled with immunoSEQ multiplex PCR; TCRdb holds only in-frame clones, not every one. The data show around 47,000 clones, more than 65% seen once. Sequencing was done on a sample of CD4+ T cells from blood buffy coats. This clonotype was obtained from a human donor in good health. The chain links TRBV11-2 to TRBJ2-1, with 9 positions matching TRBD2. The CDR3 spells CASSLVGGGDEQFF. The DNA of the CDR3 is TGTGCCAGCAGCTTAGTAGGCGGGGGGGATGAGCAGTTCTTC.